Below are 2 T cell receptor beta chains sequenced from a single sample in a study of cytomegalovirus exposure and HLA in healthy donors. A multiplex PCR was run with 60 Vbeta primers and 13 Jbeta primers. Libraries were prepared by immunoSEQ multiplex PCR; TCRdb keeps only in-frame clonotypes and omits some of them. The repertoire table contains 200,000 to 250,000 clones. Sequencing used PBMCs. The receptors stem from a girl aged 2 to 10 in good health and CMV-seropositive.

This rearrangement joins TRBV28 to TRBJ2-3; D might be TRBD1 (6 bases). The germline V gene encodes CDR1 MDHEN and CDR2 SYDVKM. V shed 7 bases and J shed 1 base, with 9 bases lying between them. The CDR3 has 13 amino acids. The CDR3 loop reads CASKAGGTDTQYF. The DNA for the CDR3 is TGTGCCAGCAAGGCAGGGGGCACAGATACGCAGTATTTT.

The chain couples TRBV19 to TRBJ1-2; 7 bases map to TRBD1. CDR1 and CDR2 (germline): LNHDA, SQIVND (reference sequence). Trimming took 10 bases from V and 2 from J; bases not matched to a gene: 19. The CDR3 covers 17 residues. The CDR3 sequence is CATFYWTGTITNYGYTF. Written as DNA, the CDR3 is TGTGCCACTTTCTATTGGACAGGAACAATCACCAACTATGGCTACACCTTC.